The 25 T cell receptor beta chains below were found in one sample sequenced in a study of blood T cells in healthy people across ages. A second PCR of about 6 to 11 cycles used a sample-barcoded 5' primer and a J-beta primer mix. TCRdb re-called the 5' RACE reads through MiXCR, storing one row per CDR3 protein. The sample shows 700,000 to 800,000 distinct CDR3 sequences, 40% to 45% of them seen only once. The specimen sequenced was blood. All receptors derive from a woman in her sixties or seventies in good health.

This clonotype was seen once. This chain connects TRBV11-1 to TRBJ2-3; no firm D call. Trimming removed 5 bases from V and 1 base from J, with 13 bases in between. The CDR3 has 15 amino acids. CDR1 and CDR2 from the germline V gene are SGHAT and FQDESV (reference sequence). This CDR3 reads CASSPGEYGTDTQYF. The CDR3 DNA sequence: TGTGCCAGCAGCCCCGGCGAGTACGGCACAGATACGCAGTATTTT.

This clonotype was seen only a few times. The chain is built from TRBV4-3 and TRBJ2-6; D may be TRBD2 (5 bases). Trimming shortened V by 0 bases and J by 2 bases, and 23 bases separated the two germline ends. CDR1 and CDR2 from the germline V gene are LGHNA and YSLEER. The CDR3 is 21 amino acids. CDR3 region: CASSQDTIAWFLEAGANVLTF. Here the CDR3 DNA reads TGCGCCAGCAGCCAAGACACTATAGCCTGGTTTCTGGAGGCTGGGGCCAACGTCCTGACTTTC.

At least ten counts were recorded for this clonotype. The chain uses TRBV6-2 or TRBV6-3 and TRBJ2-3; 7 bases map to TRBD2. V lost 7 bases, J lost 1 base, and 5 bases stayed unmatched. The CDR3 runs 14 residues. In germline, CDR1 is MNHEY, CDR2 SVGEGT. CDR3: CASKSGDRTDTQYF. In DNA form, the CDR3 reads TGTGCCAGCAAAAGCGGGGACCGCACAGATACGCAGTATTTT.

This clonotype was observed a few times. The V call is TRBV7-2, the J call TRBJ2-3; 8 bases match TRBD2. With 5 bases clipped from V and 0 bases from J, the junction kept 7 bases outside the gene matches. The CDR3 contains 16 residues. Per the germline V gene, CDR1 is SGHTA and CDR2 is FQGNSA. This CDR3 is CASSRRGGLSTDTQYF. The CDR3 DNA sequence: TGTGCCAGCAGCCGACGGGGGGGCCTTAGCACAGATACGCAGTATTTT.

The chain is built from TRBV7-9 and TRBJ2-2, with D unclear. The CDR3 loop spans 15 amino acids. The germline V and J ends were trimmed by 10 bases and 0 bases, with 15 bases remaining between them. Germline values: CDR1 SEHNR, CDR2 FQNEAQ (reference sequence). The CDR3 loop reads CAIQPSRTNTGELFF. Written as DNA, the CDR3 is TGTGCCATTCAACCCTCTAGAACGAACACCGGGGAGCTGTTTTTT.

In its sample, this clonotype was seen once. The CDR3 nucleotides read TGTGCCAGCAGTCGACAGGGTGGGTGGAATGAGCAGTTCTTC. Residues: CASSRQGGWNEQFF. The rearrangement uses TRBV2 and TRBJ2-1; 7 bases fit TRBD1. CDR1 and CDR2 from the germline V gene are SNHLY and FYNNEI. The CDR3 extends over 14 amino acids. V trimming: 5 bases; J trimming: 7 bases; junction bases outside the gene matches: 8. Full variable domain (missing parts from reference TRBV2 and TRBJ2-1): EPEVTQTPSHQVTQMGQEVILRCVPISNHLYFYWYRQILGQKVEFLVSFYNNEISEKSEIFDDQFSVERPDGSNFTLKIRSTKLEDSAMYFCASSRQGGWNEQFFGPGTRLTVL.

Worth noting for this clonotype: One junction end does not reproduce the germline sequence, and a read error may be involved. The CDR3 loop reads CVSSLEDLGTQYF. The CDR3 DNA is TGCGTCAGCAGCTTGGAGGACTTGGGAACCCAGTACTTC. V gene TRBV5-1 combines with J gene TRBJ2-7; tentatively, D is TRBD2 (5 bases). The CDR3 covers 13 residues. Germline V gives CDR1 SGHRS, CDR2 YFSETQ.

This clonotype has ten or more counts. V gene TRBV28 combines with J gene TRBJ2-7, with D unresolved. The germline V gene encodes CDR1 MDHEN and CDR2 SYDVKM. The CDR3 spans 14 residues. V was pared by 2 bases and J by 2 bases, with 10 bases between. The CDR3 protein is CASSLKGRAYEQYF. Written as DNA, the CDR3 is TGTGCCAGCAGTTTAAAGGGCAGAGCCTACGAGCAGTACTTC. Variable domain in full (rest from reference TRBV28 and TRBJ2-7): DVKVTQSSRYLVKRTGEKVFLECVQDMDHENMFWYRQDPGLGLRLIYFSYDVKMKEKGDIPEGYSVSREKKERFSLILESASTNQTSMYLCASSLKGRAYEQYFGPGTRLTVT.

J is TRBJ2-3 and V is TRBV7-6; 7 bases line up with TRBD1. Germline values: CDR1 SGHVS, CDR2 FNYEAQ. J was trimmed by 1 base and V by 0 bases; bases with no gene match: 10. This CDR3 spans 18 amino acids. The CDR3: CASSLAATGPGGTDTQYF. The CDR3 DNA follows: TGTGCCAGCAGCTTAGCGGCGACAGGGCCCGGGGGCACAGATACGCAGTATTTT.

V gene TRBV7-3 combines with J gene TRBJ2-7, with D unresolved. The CDR3 has 14 amino acids. CDR1 is SGHTA, CDR2 FQGTGA, per germline. V gave up 1 base and J gave up 7 bases, with 14 bases separating them. CDR3 amino acids: CASSLNSGYGEQYF. The CDR3 nucleotides are TGTGCCAGCAGCTTAAACTCGGGTTATGGGGAGCAGTACTTC.

CDR3 DNA: TGCGCCAGCAGCTTCGCCGCGAACCCAGGGGGCCACTATGGCTACACCTTC. This encodes CASSFAANPGGHYGYTF. The chain recombines TRBV5-1 with TRBJ1-2; 8 positions agree with TRBD1. Looked up from germline, CDR1 is SGHRS and CDR2 is YFSETQ. This CDR3 is 17 amino acids long. The V gene end was trimmed by 2 bases and the J gene end by 3 bases; junction bases not matched to a gene: 12.

V is TRBV7-2 and J is TRBJ2-3; D unclear. CDR3 size: 18 residues. V lost 2 bases and J lost 3, with 21 bases in between. Germline CDR1 is SGHTA and CDR2 is FQGNSA. This CDR3 reads CASSLRPFSLVPTDTQYF. The CDR3 DNA is TGTGCCAGCAGCTTAAGGCCGTTCAGTCTTGTACCGACAGATACGCAGTATTTT.

This chain links TRBV5-1 with TRBJ2-2; D uncertain. CDR1 is SGHRS, CDR2 YFSETQ, per germline. The CDR3 totals 15 residues. Trimming cost V 1 base and J 6 bases, with 13 bases left between them. The CDR3 sequence: CASSLTSKVAGELFF. The CDR3 DNA follows: TGCGCCAGCAGCTTGACCTCCAAAGTAGCCGGGGAGCTGTTTTTT.

V is TRBV19 and J is TRBJ2-2, with 9 bases lining up with TRBD2. Trimming cost V 10 bases and J 3 bases; bases outside gene matches: 12. The germline V gene encodes CDR1 LNHDA and CDR2 SQIVND (reference sequence). The CDR3 covers 16 residues. CDR3 protein: CATSGSGSLYTGELFF. CDR3 sequence (DNA): TGTGCCACCTCGGGTAGCGGGAGTTTGTACACCGGGGAGCTGTTTTTT.

The chain recombines TRBV21-1 with TRBJ2-7; the table's D call, TRBD1, has no DNA check behind it. TRBV21-1 is deemed a pseudogene. The CDR3 loop spans 11 amino acids. CDR3 region: CASSSRVRQYF. In nucleotides, the CDR3 is TGTGCCAGCAGCTCCCGAGTTCGGCAGTACTTC.

The genes are TRBV9 and TRBJ2-1; D possibly corresponds to TRBD2 (6 bases). The V and J ends lost 0 bases and 1 base respectively, with 11 bases between them. This CDR3 has 16 residues. The V gene's germline CDR1 is SGDLS and CDR2 YYNGEE. CDR3 sequence (DNA): TGTGCCAGCAGCGTAGACTTGGGGGGTTCCTACAATGAGCAGTTCTTC. Translation: CASSVDLGGSYNEQFF.

The chain uses TRBV24-1 and TRBJ1-5; no clear D gene. The CDR3 is 14 residues long. Germline CDR1 reads KGHDR; CDR2 reads SFDVKD. Trimming took 2 bases from V and 3 from J, leaving 7 bases between them. CDR3 DNA sequence: TGTGCCACCAGTGATTCGCTCGACAATCAGCCCCAGCATTTT. Amino acids: CATSDSLDNQPQHF.

Ten or more counts support this clonotype. The rearrangement links TRBV20-1 to TRBJ2-5; D ambiguous. Between the trimmed V and J ends, which lost 5 bases and 0 bases, there was a span of 16 bases. Germline CDR1 reads DFQATT; CDR2 reads SNEGSKA (reference sequence). This CDR3 is built from 15 residues. The chain's CDR3 is CSARHYDNYQETQYF. The CDR3 DNA reads TGCAGTGCTCGACACTATGACAATTACCAAGAGACCCAGTACTTC.

The DNA for the CDR3 is TGTGCCAGCAGCTTAATGGGGGGCTGGCATGAGCAGTTCTTC. This gives the protein CASSLMGGWHEQFF. The chain employs TRBV7-2 and TRBJ2-1; either TRBD1 or TRBD2 may supply D (6 bases each). V lost 2 bases to trimming and J lost 8 bases, with 13 bases between them. CDR1 SGHTA and CDR2 FQGNSA come from the germline V gene. The CDR3 totals 14 residues.

V gene TRBV20-1 combines with J gene TRBJ1-6; D remains ambiguous. The germline CDR1 and CDR2 sequences are DFQATT and SNEGSKA (reference sequence). The V and J ends lost 6 bases and 7 bases respectively, with 10 bases between them. CDR3 length: 12 residues. The CDR3 reads CSALGFNSPLHF. CDR3 bases: TGCAGTGCCTTGGGGTTCAATTCACCCCTCCACTTT.

In regard to this clonotype: Its ends do not fully match the called genes, so a read error is possible. The chain joins TRBV12-3 or TRBV12-4 to TRBJ2-5, with 8 bases that match TRBD1. The CDR3 is 13 residues long. The DNA of the CDR3 is TGTGCCGGCAGGACGGACAGGGCAGAGACCCAGTACTTC. Residues: CAGRTDRAETQYF.

This clonotype was picked up one time. CDR3 region: CSARDPRGGRAQETQYF. The CDR3 bases are TGCAGTGCTAGAGATCCACGGGGCGGGAGGGCCCAAGAGACCCAGTACTTC. The V and J genes are TRBV20-1 and TRBJ2-5; TRBD2 matches at 9 bases. V was pared by 0 bases and J by 1 base, with 9 bases of the junction left unmatched. The CDR3 contains 17 residues. The germline gives CDR1 DFQATT, CDR2 SNEGSKA (reference sequence).

The gene calls are TRBV12-3 or TRBV12-4 and TRBJ2-3; no definite D call. Between the trimmed V and J ends, which lost 3 bases and 2 bases, there was a span of 6 bases. This CDR3 is built from 13 residues. The CDR3 sequence: CASSFFNTDTQYF. The CDR3 DNA reads as TGTGCCAGCAGTTTCTTCAACACAGATACGCAGTATTTT.

This clonotype has a handful of counts. V and J are TRBV20-1 and TRBJ1-5; D unresolved. The CDR3 sequence is 13 residues long. The V and J ends lost 6 bases and 1 base respectively, with 10 bases between them. CDR1 and CDR2 from the germline V gene are DFQATT and SNEGSKA (reference sequence). The DNA of the CDR3 is TGCAGTGCACACGGGTTAAGCAATCAGCCCCAGCATTTT. This sequence encodes CSAHGLSNQPQHF.

Notes on this clonotype: The junction and the germline gene differ at one end; a read error may be behind it. This chain connects TRBV10-2 to TRBJ2-1; D might be TRBD1 or TRBD2, each matching 5 bases. The germline V gene has CDR1 WSHSY and CDR2 SAAADI. This CDR3 contains 13 residues. The CDR3 sequence is CASSDRGFNERFF. As DNA, the CDR3 is TGCGCCAGCAGTGATCGGGGCTTCAATGAGCGGTTCTTC.